This TCR beta chain was sequenced for a study of shared clonotypes between healthy human individuals (dated by TCRdb to 2018 to 2020). Looking at the study overall: Three men and a couple of women, aged 18 to 49 years, made up the cohort. To estimate repertoire size and how much clonotype sharing occurs between individuals, the study deeply sequenced the blood TCR repertoires of 4 to 6 healthy adults. To increase sequencing depth and limit assay-specific biases, TCR repertoire library preparation and sequencing were carried out by different laboratories using diverse techniques. Per donor, leukapheresis produced somewhere between about 0.9 and 9.5 billion PBMCs. Study-wide conclusions, independent of this receptor: The genetic and exposure-history diversity represented was limited by the small number of donors. Pairwise subsampling indicated that sequencing depth was expected to affect the degree of clonotype sharing among donors. Sampling was restricted to blood, and TCR repertoires in tissues likely differ from the TCR repertoires found in blood.

Using the deep immunoSEQ assay, multiplex PCR amplified TCR CDR3 regions from genomic DNA. Extracted genomic DNA from each cell subset was spread evenly across all wells of several immunoSEQ 96-well plates, with each plate serving as a replicate. Each replicate PCR for unsorted PBMC received approximately 0.3 ug genomic DNA, equal to tens of thousands of T cell genomes. Genomic DNA from unsorted PBMC was sequenced over ten immunoSEQ deep assay plates. Purified libraries were quantified with a Qubit 3.0 fluorometer, sized on a Bioanalyzer 2100, and re-quantified with the KAPA Library Quantification kit. Every immunoSEQ 96-well plate was sequenced on a dedicated single-read 150-cycle Illumina NextSeq 550 flow cell. Per the source publication's procedure: The immunoSEQ output contained only junctional sequences without quality scores, so filtering could not match that applied to full-length reads. To assign V/J genes and CDR3, sequences were annotated using PyIR, a Python wrapper for IgBLAST v1.9, with IMGT germline references. Reads were removed for weak V/J assignments (E-value above 1e-6), missing CDR3, stop codons, out-of-frame junctions, or ambiguous translated residues. A V3J clonotype was defined by an identical inferred V gene, J gene, and CDR3 amino acid sequence. To compute the percentage overlap between repertoires, the number of shared unique clonotypes was divided by the size of the smaller repertoire. Three approaches were used to assess repertoire richness: RTK rarefaction, the Chao1 estimator, and Recon v2.1 estimates of unobserved clonotypes. TCRdb took over this immuneACCESS table, retaining in-frame rearrangements with V and J assigned. Such tables are incomplete; in checked studies, under half of the missing clones stem from an unresolved V gene, and the remainder is unexplained. That table gives V, J and clone size, and the DNA gave D and trimming. Counted in this sample were roughly 500,000 clones; 60% to 80% of them appeared once. Clones ranked in the top ten supply around 12% of the sample.

Healthy HIV-negative adults with no recently reported acute infections or vaccinations were included as donors. Every donor was a Caucasian adult living in Nashville, Tennessee, USA. For unsorted samples, 100 million or so PBMCs were counted, and genomic DNA was extracted using the QIAamp DNA Blood Mini kit. Blood was obtained by leukapheresis, after which PBMCs were separated by Ficoll-Histopaque density gradient centrifugation and cryopreserved in liquid nitrogen vapor phase. In the case of this clone: The target of this receptor is not known. No base qualities exist here, and no much larger clone lies one base off it.

The clonotype comes from a woman aged 40 to 55 in good health. Some clones in this sample may be carry-over from other donors' samples. The sequencing input was PBMCs.

The CDR3 reads as follows: CASSLGGPDTQYF. The DNA reads TGTGCCAGCAGCTTAGGGGGGCCAGATACGCAGTATTTT. The chain employs TRBV11-2 and TRBJ2-3, and TRBD1 may be the D gene, going by 6 matching bases. V lost 1 base and J lost 4 bases; the stretch between them is 6 bases long. Counted from cysteine to phenylalanine, this CDR3 has 13 amino acids. Here the CDR3 DNA is all that survives: 39 bases in frame from base 1. Per the germline V gene, SGHAT is the CDR1 and FQNNGV is the CDR2.